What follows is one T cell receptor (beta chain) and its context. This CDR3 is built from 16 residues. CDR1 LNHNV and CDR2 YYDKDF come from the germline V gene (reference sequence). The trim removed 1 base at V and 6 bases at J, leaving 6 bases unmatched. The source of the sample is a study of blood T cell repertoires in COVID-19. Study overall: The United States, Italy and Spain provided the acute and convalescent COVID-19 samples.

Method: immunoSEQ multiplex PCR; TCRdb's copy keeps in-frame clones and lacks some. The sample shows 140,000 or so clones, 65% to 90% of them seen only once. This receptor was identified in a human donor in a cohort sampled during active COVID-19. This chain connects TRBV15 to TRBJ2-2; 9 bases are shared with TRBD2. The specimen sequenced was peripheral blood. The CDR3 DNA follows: TGTGCCACCAGCAGAGGCCTAGCGGGATGGGCCGGGGAGCTGTTTTTT. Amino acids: CATSRGLAGWAGELFF.